Shown below are 16 T cell receptor beta chains from a single sample sequenced in a study of technical replicates of blood from four donors. Sequenced by immunoSEQ multiplex PCR; TCRdb stores in-frame clones only, minus some. The sample contains some 77,000 clones, approximately 86% of which appear only once. Input material: PBMCs. These receptors originate from a human donor in good health. Some clones in this sample may be carry-over from other donors' samples.

The V and J genes are TRBV27 and TRBJ2-3; TRBD1 aligns across 11 bases. CDR1 and CDR2 (germline): MNHEY, SMNVEV (reference sequence). Germline trimming cut 4 bases from V and 4 bases from J; bases unmatched to any gene: 4. This CDR3 region has 15 residues. The CDR3 loop is CASSSRDRGADTQYF. Written as DNA, the CDR3 is TGTGCCAGCAGTTCGAGGGACAGGGGGGCAGATACGCAGTATTTT.

The gene calls are TRBV19 and TRBJ1-5; the D gene is possibly TRBD1 (5 bases). The germline V and J ends were trimmed by 9 bases and 6 bases, with 6 bases remaining between them. Germline-derived CDR1 and CDR2 are LNHDA and SQIVND (reference sequence). This CDR3 has 10 residues. The CDR3 here is CASGGQPQHF. The CDR3 nucleotides read TGTGCCAGCGGGGGTCAGCCCCAGCATTTT.

The chain recombines TRBV21-1 with TRBJ2-1; TRBD2, as called in the table, went unchecked against the DNA. TRBV21-1 is designated a pseudogene. The CDR3 extends over 16 amino acids. DNA of the CDR3: TGTGCCAGCAGCGCAGATCCGGGACTAGCGGGGAATGAGCAGTTCTTC. It encodes CASSADPGLAGNEQFF.

CDR3 sequence reads: CASSQITGNTIYF. CDR3 sequence (DNA): TGCGCCAGCAGCCAGATAACAGGAAACACCATATATTTT. This sequence joins TRBV4-3 and TRBJ1-3; no reliable D call. Trimming took 3 bases from V and 4 from J, leaving 7 bases between them. CDR1 and CDR2 from the germline V gene are LGHNA and YSLEER. This CDR3 has 13 residues.

The rearrangement joins TRBV7-2 to TRBJ1-1; the D gene is possibly TRBD1 (6 bases). Germline V gene lookup returns CDR1 SGHTA and CDR2 FQGNSA. The CDR3 totals 13 residues. Trimming shortened V by 5 bases and J by 6 bases, and 13 bases separated the two germline ends. Here the CDR3 reads CASSPYGQPEAFF. As DNA, the CDR3 is TGTGCCAGCAGCCCATACGGACAGCCTGAAGCTTTCTTT.

The rearrangement uses TRBV2 and TRBJ1-5, with 7 bases lining up with TRBD1. Germline V gene sequence: CDR1 SNHLY, CDR2 FYNNEI. CDR3 length: 13 residues. Trimming took 8 bases from V and 7 from J; bases not matched to a gene: 8. The CDR3 is CASGRSGQQPQHF. The CDR3 DNA sequence: TGTGCCAGCGGTCGATCGGGACAGCAGCCCCAGCATTTT.

A word on this clone: The germline gene is not matched at one end of the junction; a read error may be the cause. CDR3 amino acids: CASREDRAQGYTF. Written as DNA, the CDR3 is TGTGCCAGCAGGGAAGACAGGGCTCAAGGCTACACCTTC. The chain employs TRBV6-1 and TRBJ1-2; 7 bases are shared with TRBD1. Germline values: CDR1 MNHNS, CDR2 SASEGT. The CDR3 runs 13 residues.

A single count supports this clone. The V gene is TRBV27, the J gene TRBJ2-3; D may be TRBD1 (7 bases). Germline-derived CDR1 and CDR2 are MNHEY and SMNVEV (reference sequence). The CDR3 runs 15 residues. Trimming cost V 4 bases and J 2 bases, with 13 bases left between them. CDR3 sequence (DNA): TGTGCCAGCAGTTGGGGGGACAGCTCCACAGATACGCAGTATTTT. It yields the protein CASSWGDSSTDTQYF.

This chain uses TRBV4-1 with TRBJ2-7; tentative D call: TRBD2 (8 bases). V was pared by 4 bases and J by 3 bases, with 19 bases between. This CDR3 region has 16 residues. Looked up from germline, CDR1 is MGHRA and CDR2 is YSYEKL. CDR3 amino acids: CASSLGGGGTLYEQYF. For the CDR3, the DNA is TGCGCCAGCAGCCTAGGGGGCGGGGGGACCCTCTACGAGCAGTACTTC.

The chain uses TRBV15 and TRBJ1-2; D uncertain. This CDR3 is built from 13 residues. Germline-derived CDR1 and CDR2 are LNHNV and YYDKDF (reference sequence). The V and J ends lost 3 bases and 4 bases respectively, with 9 bases between them. CDR3 sequence reads: CATSSGGIYGYTF. For the CDR3, the DNA is TGTGCCACCAGCAGTGGAGGGATCTATGGCTACACCTTC.

This chain connects TRBV30 to TRBJ2-5, with 9 bases fitting TRBD2. The CDR3 totals 14 residues. The V segment lost 2 bases and the J segment 6 bases; nucleotides outside the gene matches: 7. Germline values: CDR1 GTSNPN, CDR2 SVGIG (reference sequence). CDR3 region: CAWSYAGGPQTQYF. DNA for the CDR3: TGTGCCTGGAGTTACGCGGGAGGGCCGCAGACCCAGTACTTC. The full variable domain, completed using reference TRBV30 and TRBJ2-5, is SQTIHQWPATLVQPVGSPLSLECTVEGTSNPNLYWYRQAAGRGLQLLFYSVGIGQISSEVPQNLSASRPQDRQFILSSKKLLLSDSGFYLCAWSYAGGPQTQYFGPGTRLLVL.

The chain combines TRBV19 with TRBJ2-1; D is ambiguous. Germline CDR1 and CDR2: LNHDA and SQIVND (reference sequence). The CDR3 is 14 residues long. The germline V and J ends were trimmed by 4 bases and 1 base, with 8 bases remaining between them. The CDR3 loop is CASSNSGSYNEQFF. The DNA of the CDR3 is TGTGCCAGTAGTAACAGTGGGTCCTACAATGAGCAGTTCTTC.

The rearrangement links TRBV11-1 to TRBJ2-1; no definite D call. This CDR3 region has 12 residues. Germline lookup yields CDR1 SGHAT and CDR2 FQDESV (reference sequence). Trimming left V 3 bases short and J 10 bases short, with 10 bases between. The CDR3 loop reads CASSLNYREQFF. In DNA form, the CDR3 reads TGTGCCAGCAGCTTGAACTACCGGGAGCAGTTCTTC.

V gene TRBV27 combines with J gene TRBJ1-2; 7 nucleotides line up with TRBD1. Per the germline V gene, CDR1 is MNHEY and CDR2 is SMNVEV (reference sequence). V was pared by 5 bases and J by 12 bases, with 18 bases of the junction left unmatched. The CDR3 sequence is 15 residues long. The CDR3 protein is CASSLTGADNWRHTF. The CDR3 DNA follows: TGTGCCAGCAGTCTCACAGGGGCTGATAATTGGCGCCACACCTTC.

The genes are TRBV4-2 and TRBJ2-1, with D possibly TRBD2 on 6 matching bases. The CDR3 is 19 amino acids. Looked up from germline, CDR1 is LGHNA and CDR2 is YNFKEQ. The ends were cut back, 0 bases at V and 0 bases at J, with 18 bases in the middle. DNA for the CDR3: TGTGCCAGCAGCCAAGAAGCAGGGAGACGGGAGAGCTCCTACAATGAGCAGTTCTTC. This codes for CASSQEAGRRESSYNEQFF.

The V call is TRBV23-1, the J call TRBJ1-2, with TRBD1 identical over 8 bases. TRBV23-1 is an ORF; its function is uncertain. Losses at the gene ends were 0 bases for V and 3 bases for J; bases not matched to a gene: 15. This CDR3 comprises 19 residues. In nucleotides, the CDR3 is TGCGCCAGCAGTCAATCAGGGGGGGGGAGGTTACAGGGGGACTATGGCTACACCTTC. It translates to CASSQSGGGRLQGDYGYTF.